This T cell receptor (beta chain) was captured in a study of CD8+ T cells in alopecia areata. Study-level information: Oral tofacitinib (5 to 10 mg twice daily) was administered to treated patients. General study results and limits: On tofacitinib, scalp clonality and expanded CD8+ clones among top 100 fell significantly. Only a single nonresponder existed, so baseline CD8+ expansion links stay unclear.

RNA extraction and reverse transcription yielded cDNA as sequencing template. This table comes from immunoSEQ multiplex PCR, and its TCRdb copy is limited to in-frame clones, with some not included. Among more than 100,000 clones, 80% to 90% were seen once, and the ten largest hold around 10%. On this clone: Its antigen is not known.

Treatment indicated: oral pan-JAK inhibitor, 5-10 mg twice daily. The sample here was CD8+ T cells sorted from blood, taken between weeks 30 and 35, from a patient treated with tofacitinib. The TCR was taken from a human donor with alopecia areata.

This CDR3 reads CSVVGGGYNEQFF. CDR3 bases: TGCAGCGTTGTTGGAGGGGGTTACAATGAGCAGTTCTTC. The chain combines TRBV29-1 with TRBJ2-1; TRBD1 or TRBD2 may be the D gene (6 bases each). From germline, CDR1 is SQVTM and CDR2 ANQGSEA. The CDR3 consists of 13 residues. The germline V and J ends were trimmed by 4 bases and 4 bases, with 11 bases remaining between them.